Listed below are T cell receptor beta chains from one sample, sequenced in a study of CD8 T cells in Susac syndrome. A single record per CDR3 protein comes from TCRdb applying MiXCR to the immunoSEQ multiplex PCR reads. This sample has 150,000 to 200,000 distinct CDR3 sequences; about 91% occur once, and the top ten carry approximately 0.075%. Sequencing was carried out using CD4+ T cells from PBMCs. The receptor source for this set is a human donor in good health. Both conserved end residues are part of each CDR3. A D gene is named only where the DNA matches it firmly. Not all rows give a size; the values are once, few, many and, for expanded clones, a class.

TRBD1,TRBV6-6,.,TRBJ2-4,CASSTPGQGAKNIQYF,TGTGCCAGCAGTACCCCCGGACAGGGAGCCAAAAACATTCAGTACTTC
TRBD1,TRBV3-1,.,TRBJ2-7,CASSQENLGTVNYEQYF,TGTGCCAGCAGCCAAGAGAATCTCGGGACAGTGAACTACGAGCAGTACTTC
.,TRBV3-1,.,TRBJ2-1,CASSQGAGEQFF,TGTGCCAGCAGCCAAGGGGCGGGTGAGCAGTTCTTC
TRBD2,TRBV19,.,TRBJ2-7,CASREMGLAGRYEQYF,TGTGCCAGCAGAGAAATGGGACTAGCGGGAAGGTACGAGCAGTACTTC
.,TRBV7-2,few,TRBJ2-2,CASSPRRSSTGELFF,TGTGCCAGCAGCCCCCGGCGATCTAGCACCGGGGAGCTGTTTTTT
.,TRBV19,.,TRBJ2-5,CASSIGTAGGTQYF,TGTGCCAGTAGTATAGGAACAGCCGGTGGGACCCAGTACTTC
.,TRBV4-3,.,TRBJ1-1,CASSGQTNTEAFF,TGCGCCAGCAGCGGACAGACCAACACTGAAGCTTTCTTT
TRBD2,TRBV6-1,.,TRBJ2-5,CASSEAVPGLAGDLRETQYF,TGTGCCAGCAGTGAAGCGGTCCCGGGACTAGCGGGAGACCTTCGGGAGACCCAGTACTTC
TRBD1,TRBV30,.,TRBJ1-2,CASPGDSNYGYTF,TGTGCCTCGCCAGGGGACAGCAACTATGGCTACACCTTC
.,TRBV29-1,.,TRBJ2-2,CSVATTGELFF,TGCAGCGTTGCGACTACCGGGGAGCTGTTTTTT
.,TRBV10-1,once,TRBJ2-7,CASSADYEQYF,TGCGCCAGCAGTGCCGACTACGAGCAGTACTTC
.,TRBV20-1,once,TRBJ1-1,CSAPRGARGAFF,TGCAGTGCTCCCCGGGGGGCAAGGGGGGCTTTCTTT
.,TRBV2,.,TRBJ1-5,CASSPRGDYNQPQHF,TGTGCCAGCAGTCCGAGGGGCGATTACAATCAGCCCCAGCATTTT
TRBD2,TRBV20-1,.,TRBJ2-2,CSAPRGGPRTGELFF,TGCAGTGCTCCCCGGGGGGGGCCCAGGACCGGGGAGCTGTTTTTT
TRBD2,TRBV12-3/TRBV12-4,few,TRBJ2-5,CASSRTSGGPGGQETQYF,TGTGCCAGCAGTCGGACTAGCGGGGGGCCGGGGGGTCAAGAGACCCAGTACTTC
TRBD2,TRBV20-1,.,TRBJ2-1,CSAPQLAGREGGYNEQFF,TGCAGTGCTCCCCAACTAGCGGGAAGGGAAGGTGGCTACAATGAGCAGTTCTTC
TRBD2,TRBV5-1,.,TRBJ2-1,CASSQVAGGSYNEQFF,TGCGCCAGCAGTCAAGTAGCGGGAGGGTCCTACAATGAGCAGTTCTTC
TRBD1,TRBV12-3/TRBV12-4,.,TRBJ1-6,CASSLRGGEDSPLHF,TGTGCCAGCAGTTTAAGAGGGGGCGAAGATTCACCCCTCCACTTT
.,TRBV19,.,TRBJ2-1,CASSMGEQFF,TGTGCCAGTAGTATGGGTGAGCAGTTCTTC
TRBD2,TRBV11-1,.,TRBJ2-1,CASSLTRASGPLHSYNEQFF,TGTGCCAGCAGCTTAACGAGGGCTAGCGGGCCTCTCCACTCCTACAATGAGCAGTTCTTC
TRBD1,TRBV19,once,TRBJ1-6,CASQPGQIHSPLHF,TGTGCCAGTCAACCGGGACAGATCCATTCACCCCTCCACTTT
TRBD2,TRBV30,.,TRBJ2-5,CAWSSGTSEETQYF,TGTGCCTGGAGTTCCGGGACTAGCGAAGAGACCCAGTACTTC
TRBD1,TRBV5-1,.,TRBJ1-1,CASSRQGLNTEAFF,TGCGCCAGCAGCCGACAGGGTTTGAACACTGAAGCTTTCTTT
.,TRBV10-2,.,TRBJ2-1,CASSESNSREQFF,TGCGCCAGCAGTGAGTCGAACAGCCGGGAGCAGTTCTTC
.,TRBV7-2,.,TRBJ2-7,CASSLETVRREQYF,TGTGCCAGCAGCTTAGAAACAGTACGTAGGGAGCAGTACTTC
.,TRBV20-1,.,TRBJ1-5,CSAGAGRGQPQHF,TGCAGTGCTGGGGCAGGGCGAGGTCAGCCCCAGCATTTT
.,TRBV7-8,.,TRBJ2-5,CASSLNSKETQYF,TGTGCCAGCAGCTTAAACTCAAAAGAGACCCAGTACTTC
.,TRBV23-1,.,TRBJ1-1,CASSQSPVNTEAFF,TGCGCCAGCAGTCAATCCCCGGTGAACACTGAAGCTTTCTTT
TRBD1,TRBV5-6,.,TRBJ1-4,CASSSPGQGMELFF,TGTGCCAGCAGCTCACCGGGACAGGGGATGGAACTGTTTTTT